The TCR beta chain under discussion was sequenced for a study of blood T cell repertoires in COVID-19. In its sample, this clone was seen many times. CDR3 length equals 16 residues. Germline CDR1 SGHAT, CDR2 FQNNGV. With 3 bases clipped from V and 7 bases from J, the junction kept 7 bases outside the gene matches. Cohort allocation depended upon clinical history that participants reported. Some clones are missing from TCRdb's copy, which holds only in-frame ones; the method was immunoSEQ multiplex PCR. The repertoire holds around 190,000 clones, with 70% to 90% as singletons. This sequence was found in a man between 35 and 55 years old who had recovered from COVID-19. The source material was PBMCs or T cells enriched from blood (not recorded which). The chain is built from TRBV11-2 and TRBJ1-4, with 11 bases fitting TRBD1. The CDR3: CASSFGQGALSEKLFF. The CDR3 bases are TGTGCCAGCAGCTTTGGACAGGGGGCATTGAGTGAAAAACTGTTTTTT. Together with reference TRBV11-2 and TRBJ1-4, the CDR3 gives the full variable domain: EAGVAQSPRYKIIEKRQSVAFWCNPISGHATLYWYQQILGQGPKLLIQFQNNGVVDDSQLPKDRFSAERLKGVDSTLKIQPAKLEDSAVYLCASSFGQGALSEKLFFGSGTQLSVL.